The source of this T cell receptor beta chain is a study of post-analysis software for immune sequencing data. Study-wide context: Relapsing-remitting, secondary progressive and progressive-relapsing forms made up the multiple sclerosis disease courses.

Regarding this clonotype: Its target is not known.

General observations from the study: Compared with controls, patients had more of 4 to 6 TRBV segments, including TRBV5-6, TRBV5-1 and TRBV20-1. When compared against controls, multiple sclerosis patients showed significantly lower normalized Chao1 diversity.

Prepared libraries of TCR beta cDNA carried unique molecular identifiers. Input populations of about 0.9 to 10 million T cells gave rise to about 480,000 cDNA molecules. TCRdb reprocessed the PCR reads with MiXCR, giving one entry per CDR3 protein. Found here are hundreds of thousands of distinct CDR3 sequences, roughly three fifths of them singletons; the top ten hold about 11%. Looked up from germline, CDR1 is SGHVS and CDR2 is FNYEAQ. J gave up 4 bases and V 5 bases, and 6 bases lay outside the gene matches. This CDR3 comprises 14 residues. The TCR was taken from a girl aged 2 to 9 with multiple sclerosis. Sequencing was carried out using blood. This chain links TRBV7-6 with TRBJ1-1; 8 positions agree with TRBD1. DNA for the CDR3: TGTGCCAGCAGCCCCCGGACAGGGACCACTGAAGCTTTCTTT. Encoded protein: CASSPRTGTTEAFF.